Presented here are 17 T cell receptor beta chains from one specimen sequenced in a study of shared clonotypes between healthy human individuals. Clones were sequenced by immunoSEQ multiplex PCR, and TCRdb holds only the in-frame ones, with some missing. Of approximately 720,000 clones listed, roughly nine tenths were seen once; the top ten hold approximately 22%. Cells designated naive CD8 were CD45RO-negative and were positively selected for CCR7, with terminally differentiated effector memory CD45RA+ cells excluded. Sample: naive CD8+ T cells sorted from blood. The source is a man aged 25-40 years in good health.

The chain is built from TRBV7-9 and TRBJ2-3; TRBD2 matches 7 bases. V trimming: 2 bases; J trimming: 2 bases; junction bases outside the gene matches: 4. The CDR3 totals 15 residues. Germline CDR1 and CDR2: SEHNR and FQNEAQ (reference sequence). CDR3 in amino acids: CASSLSREATDTQYF. The CDR3 DNA follows: TGTGCCAGCAGCTTATCACGGGAGGCCACAGATACGCAGTATTTT.

The gene calls are TRBV29-1 and TRBJ1-2; 8 nucleotides agree with TRBD1. The V gene end was trimmed by 0 bases and the J gene end by 7 bases; junction bases not matched to a gene: 7. The CDR3 is 14 amino acids. The germline V gene encodes CDR1 SQVTM and CDR2 ANQGSEA. The CDR3 DNA reads as TGCAGCGTTGAAGACGCGACAGGGGTTTTTGGCTACACCTTC. This encodes CSVEDATGVFGYTF.

This clone was seen just once. V is TRBV7-8 and J is TRBJ2-3; a weak D match, TRBD2 (5 bases). CDR1 SGHVS and CDR2 FQNEAQ come from the germline V gene. The CDR3 has 17 residues. The V end lost 1 base, the J end lost 0 bases, and 14 bases lay between the germline ends. This CDR3 is CASSLVGLRGSTDTQYF. The DNA of the CDR3 is TGTGCCAGCAGCTTAGTGGGGTTACGGGGTAGCACAGATACGCAGTATTTT.

The chain employs TRBV27 and TRBJ2-7, with 9 nucleotides matching TRBD1. The V gene end was trimmed by 7 bases and the J gene end by 5 bases; junction bases not matched to a gene: 12. CDR3 length equals 15 residues. Germline V CDR1 and CDR2: MNHEY, SMNVEV (reference sequence). The CDR3 region has the DNA TGTGCCAGCATCCCGGCCGGGACAGGGTTCCACGAGCAGTACTTC. This sequence encodes CASIPAGTGFHEQYF.

The rearrangement joins TRBV28 to TRBJ2-1; possibly TRBD2 for D (6 bases). The CDR3 sequence is 16 residues long. Germline assignment: CDR1 MDHEN and CDR2 SYDVKM. Trimming removed 5 bases at V and 0 bases at J, with 14 bases between. The CDR3, as DNA: TGTGCCAGCAGTCCCATTGCTAGCGCCTCCTACAATGAGCAGTTCTTC. Protein sequence: CASSPIASASYNEQFF. Combining the CDR3 with reference TRBV28 and TRBJ2-1 gives the whole variable domain DVKVTQSSRYLVKRTGEKVFLECVQDMDHENMFWYRQDPGLGLRLIYFSYDVKMKEKGDIPEGYSVSREKKERFSLILESASTNQTSMYLCASSPIASASYNEQFFGPGTRLTVL.

The rearrangement links TRBV7-2 to TRBJ2-5; 9 nucleotides align to TRBD2. The length of the CDR3 is 15 residues. Germline V gene lookup returns CDR1 SGHTA and CDR2 FQGNSA. With V trimmed by 4 bases and J by 3 bases, 6 bases remained unmatched. The CDR3 loop is CASSSEREAKETQYF. CDR3 bases: TGTGCCAGCAGCTCGGAGCGGGAGGCTAAAGAGACCCAGTACTTC.

This chain joins TRBV11-2 and TRBJ2-3, with D hard to call. Looked up from germline, CDR1 is SGHAT and CDR2 is FQNNGV. Trimming cost V 5 bases and J 2 bases, with 11 bases left between them. The CDR3 spans 14 residues. The CDR3 DNA follows: TGTGCCAGCAGCCTCCGTTCGCACACAGATACGCAGTATTTT. It is translated as CASSLRSHTDTQYF.

This chain links TRBV12-5 with TRBJ2-5, with 8 bases that match TRBD2. Germline values: CDR1 LGHNT, CDR2 FRNRAP. The CDR3 runs to 11 residues. J lost 7 bases, V lost 6 bases, and 1 base had no gene match. As DNA, the CDR3 is TGTGCTAGTGGCCGGGGGGGGACCCAGTACTTC. Translation: CASGRGGTQYF.

V is TRBV15 and J is TRBJ2-3; D is undetermined. V was trimmed by 0 bases and J by 2 bases, leaving 3 bases between them. Germline values: CDR1 LNHNV, CDR2 YYDKDF (reference sequence). CDR3 length: 13 amino acids. CDR3 in amino acids: CATSREYTDTQYF. Written as DNA, the CDR3 is TGTGCCACCAGCAGAGAGTACACAGATACGCAGTATTTT.

The rearrangement links TRBV7-2 to TRBJ2-7; 8 bases are shared with TRBD1. V lost 3 bases, J lost 2 bases, and 9 bases stayed unmatched. CDR3 size: 16 residues. Germline CDR1 SGHTA, CDR2 FQGNSA. As DNA, the CDR3 is TGTGCCAGCAGCTTCCCGGGACAGGTGGGACCCTACGAGCAGTACTTC. It codes for CASSFPGQVGPYEQYF.

The chain combines TRBV7-6 with TRBJ2-7, with D tentatively TRBD2 (6 bases). V lost 1 base and J lost 7, with 20 bases in between. This CDR3 has 16 amino acids. Germline V gene data show CDR1 as SGHVS and CDR2 as FNYEAQ. CDR3 coding DNA: TGTGCCAGCAGCTTAGAACCCGTGACGGGAGCCTGGGAGCAGTACTTC. Translation gives CASSLEPVTGAWEQYF.

The chain's CDR3 is CASSFGTGVDEQFF. CDR3 nucleotides: TGTGCCAGCAGCTTTGGGACAGGGGTCGATGAGCAGTTCTTC. The rearrangement links TRBV7-8 to TRBJ2-1; 10 bases agree with TRBD1. Trimming removed 3 bases from V and 8 bases from J; junction bases left unmatched: 4. Germline V gene lookup returns CDR1 SGHVS and CDR2 FQNEAQ. The CDR3 length is 14 residues.

This chain joins TRBV6-1 and TRBJ2-2; D gene ambiguous. Germline lookup yields CDR1 MNHNS and CDR2 SASEGT. The CDR3 has 13 amino acids. V was pared by 7 bases and J by 5 bases, with 11 bases between. This CDR3 is CASNSFGTGELFF. The CDR3 DNA follows: TGTGCCAGCAATAGTTTTGGGACCGGGGAGCTGTTTTTT.

For this clone: An end of the junction differs from the germline gene, which may be a read error. The V and J genes are TRBV4-1 and TRBJ2-7, with TRBD2 identical over 10 bases. This CDR3 region has 16 residues. Germline values: CDR1 MGHRA, CDR2 YSYEKL. This CDR3 is CASRQDGTSAAYEQYF. The CDR3 bases are TGCGCCAGCAGACAAGATGGGACTAGCGCGGCCTACGAGCAGTACTTC.

The chain links TRBV7-3 to TRBJ2-3; D gene unclear. Trimming shortened V by 2 bases and J by 0 bases, and 12 bases separated the two germline ends. The CDR3 has 16 amino acids. Germline loops: CDR1 SGHTA, CDR2 FQGTGA. The CDR3 bases are TGTGCCAGCAGCTTATGGGGTCGGTCTAGCACAGATACGCAGTATTTT. Its protein product is CASSLWGRSSTDTQYF.

The chain is built from TRBV9 and TRBJ1-4; D unclear. V lost 3 bases, J lost 10 bases, and 16 bases lay in between. This CDR3 region has 14 residues. The germline V gene has CDR1 SGDLS and CDR2 YYNGEE. In nucleotides, the CDR3 is TGTGCCAGCAGCGAGAGTGGGCTGATGGGAAAACTGTTTTTT. Its protein product is CASSESGLMGKLFF.

This clone was seen just once. In DNA, the CDR3 is TGTGCCAGCAGCTTTCAGCGGTACACAGATACGCAGTATTTT. This sequence encodes CASSFQRYTDTQYF. The chain combines TRBV11-2 with TRBJ2-3, with D tentatively TRBD2 (5 bases). The CDR3 runs 14 residues. Germline V lookup: CDR1 SGHAT, CDR2 FQNNGV. The V gene lost 3 bases and the J gene lost 2 bases, with 9 bases spanning the gap.